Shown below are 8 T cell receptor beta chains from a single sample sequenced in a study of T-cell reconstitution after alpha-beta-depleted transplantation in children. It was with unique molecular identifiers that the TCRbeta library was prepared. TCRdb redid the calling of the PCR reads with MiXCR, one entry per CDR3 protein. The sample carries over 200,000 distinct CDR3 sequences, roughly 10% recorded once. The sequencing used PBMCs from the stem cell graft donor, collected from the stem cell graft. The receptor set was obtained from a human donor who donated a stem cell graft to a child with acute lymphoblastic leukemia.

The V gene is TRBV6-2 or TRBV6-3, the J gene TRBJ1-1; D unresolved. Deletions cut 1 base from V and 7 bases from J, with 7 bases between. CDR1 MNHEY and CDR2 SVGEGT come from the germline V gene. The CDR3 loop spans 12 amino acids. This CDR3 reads CASSYFRNEAFF. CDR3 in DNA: TGTGCCAGCAGTTACTTCAGGAATGAAGCTTTCTTT.

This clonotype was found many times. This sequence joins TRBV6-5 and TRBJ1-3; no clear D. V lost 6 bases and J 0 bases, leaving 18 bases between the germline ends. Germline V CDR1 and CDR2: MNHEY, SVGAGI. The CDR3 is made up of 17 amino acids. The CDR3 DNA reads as TGTGCCAGCAGGACCACGGGTCCGGAGTACTCTGGAAACACCATATATTTT. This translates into CASRTTGPEYSGNTIYF.

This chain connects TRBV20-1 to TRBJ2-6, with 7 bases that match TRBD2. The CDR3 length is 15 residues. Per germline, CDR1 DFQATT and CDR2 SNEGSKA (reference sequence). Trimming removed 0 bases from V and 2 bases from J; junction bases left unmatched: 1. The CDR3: CSARDRGAGANVLTF. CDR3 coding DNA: TGCAGTGCTAGAGATCGGGGGGCTGGGGCCAACGTCCTGACTTTC.

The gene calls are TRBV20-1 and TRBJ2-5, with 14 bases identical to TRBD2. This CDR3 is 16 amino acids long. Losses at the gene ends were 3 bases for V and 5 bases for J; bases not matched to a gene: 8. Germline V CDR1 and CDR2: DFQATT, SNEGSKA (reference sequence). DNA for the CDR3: TGCAGTGCTAGGCACGGGACTAGCGGGGGAGGTGAGACCCAGTACTTC. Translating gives CSARHGTSGGGETQYF.

For the CDR3, the DNA is TGTGCCAGCAGCGAGGGAAGCAATCAGCCCCAGCATTTT. It is translated as CASSEGSNQPQHF. This sequence joins TRBV9 and TRBJ1-5; D gene ambiguous. The CDR3 has 13 residues. From germline, CDR1 is SGDLS and CDR2 YYNGEE. V was cut by 3 bases and J by 1 base, with 5 bases left in between.

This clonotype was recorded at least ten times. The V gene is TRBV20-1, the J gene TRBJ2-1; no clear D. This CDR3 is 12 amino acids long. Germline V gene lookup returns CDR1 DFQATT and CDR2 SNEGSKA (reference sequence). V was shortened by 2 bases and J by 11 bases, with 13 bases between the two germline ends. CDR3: CSARISDGQQFF. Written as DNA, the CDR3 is TGCAGTGCTAGAATCAGCGACGGACAGCAGTTCTTC.

The CDR3 DNA sequence: TGCAGTGCTAGAGATATGGGGAAAGAGACCCAGTACTTC. It translates to CSARDMGKETQYF. The chain joins TRBV20-1 to TRBJ2-5, with no clear D. V lost 0 bases, J lost 3 bases, and 8 bases lay in between. The CDR3 runs to 13 residues. CDR1 DFQATT and CDR2 SNEGSKA come from the germline V gene (reference sequence).

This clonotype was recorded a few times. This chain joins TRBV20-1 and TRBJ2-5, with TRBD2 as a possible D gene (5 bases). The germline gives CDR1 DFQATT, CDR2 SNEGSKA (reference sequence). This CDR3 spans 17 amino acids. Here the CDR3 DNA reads TGCAGCGCAGGTCCGGGAAATAAGCATTATATTGGGGAGACCCAGTACTTC. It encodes CSAGPGNKHYIGETQYF.